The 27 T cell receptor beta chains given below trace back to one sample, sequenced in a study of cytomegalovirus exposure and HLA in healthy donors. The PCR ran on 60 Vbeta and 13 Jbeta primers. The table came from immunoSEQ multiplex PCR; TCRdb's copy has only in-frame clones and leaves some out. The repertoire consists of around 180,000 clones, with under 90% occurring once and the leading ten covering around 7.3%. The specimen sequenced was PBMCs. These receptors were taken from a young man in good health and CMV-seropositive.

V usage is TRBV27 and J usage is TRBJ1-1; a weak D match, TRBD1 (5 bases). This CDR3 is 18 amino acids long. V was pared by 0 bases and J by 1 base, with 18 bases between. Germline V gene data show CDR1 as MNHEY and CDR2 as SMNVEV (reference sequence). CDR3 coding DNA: TGTGCCAGCAGTTTATCGGGGCGTGGCGGAAGTCGGAACACTGAAGCTTTCTTT. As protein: CASSLSGRGGSRNTEAFF.

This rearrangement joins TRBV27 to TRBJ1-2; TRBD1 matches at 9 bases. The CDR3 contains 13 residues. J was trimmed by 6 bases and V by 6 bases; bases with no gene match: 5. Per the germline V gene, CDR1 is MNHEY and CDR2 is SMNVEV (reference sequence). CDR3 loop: CASSRQGGDGYTF. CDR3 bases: TGTGCCAGCAGCCGACAGGGGGGTGATGGCTACACCTTC.

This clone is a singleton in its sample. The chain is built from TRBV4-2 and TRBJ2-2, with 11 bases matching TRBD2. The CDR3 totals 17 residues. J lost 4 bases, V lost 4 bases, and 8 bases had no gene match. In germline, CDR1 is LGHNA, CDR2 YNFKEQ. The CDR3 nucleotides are TGTGCCAGCAGCCCTCCCGGGACTAGCGGACCCACCGGGGAGCTGTTTTTT. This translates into CASSPPGTSGPTGELFF.

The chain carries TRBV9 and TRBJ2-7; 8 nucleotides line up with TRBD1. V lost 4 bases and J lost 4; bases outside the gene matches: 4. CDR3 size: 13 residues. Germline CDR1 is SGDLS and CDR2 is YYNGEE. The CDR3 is CASSPRTGYEQYF. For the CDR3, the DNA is TGTGCCAGCAGCCCACGGACAGGGTACGAGCAGTACTTC.

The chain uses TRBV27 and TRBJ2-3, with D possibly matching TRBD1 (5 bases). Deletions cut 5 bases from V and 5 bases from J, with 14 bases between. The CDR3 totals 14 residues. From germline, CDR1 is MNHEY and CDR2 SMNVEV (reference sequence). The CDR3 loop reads CASSPRTLVDTQYF. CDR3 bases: TGTGCCAGCAGTCCGCGGACATTGGTAGATACGCAGTATTTT.

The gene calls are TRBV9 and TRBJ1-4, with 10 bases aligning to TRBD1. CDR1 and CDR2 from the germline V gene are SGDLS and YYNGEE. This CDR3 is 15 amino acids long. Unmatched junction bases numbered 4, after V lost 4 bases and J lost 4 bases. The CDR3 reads CASSPRDRGNEKLFF. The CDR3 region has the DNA TGTGCCAGCAGCCCGAGGGACAGGGGTAATGAAAAACTGTTTTTT. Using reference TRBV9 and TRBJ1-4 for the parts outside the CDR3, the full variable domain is DSGVTQTPKHLITATGQRVTLRCSPRSGDLSVYWYQQSLDQGLQFLIQYYNGEERAKGNILERFSAQQFPDLHSELNLSSLELGDSALYFCASSPRDRGNEKLFFGSGTQLSVL.

The CDR3 loop reads CASSTGHNSNQPQHF. The CDR3 DNA reads as TGTGCCAGTAGTACGGGACACAATAGCAATCAGCCCCAGCATTTT. The chain recombines TRBV19 with TRBJ1-5, with D maybe TRBD1 (6 bases). Trimming took off 4 bases at V and 0 bases at J, with 10 bases between the two ends. The germline CDR1 and CDR2 sequences are LNHDA and SQIVND (reference sequence). This CDR3 spans 15 amino acids.

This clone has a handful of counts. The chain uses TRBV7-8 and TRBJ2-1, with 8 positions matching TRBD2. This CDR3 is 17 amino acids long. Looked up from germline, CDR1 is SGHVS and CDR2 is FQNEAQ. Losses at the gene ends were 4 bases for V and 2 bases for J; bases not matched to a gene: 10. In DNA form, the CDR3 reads TGTGCCAGCAGCTCCCCCTCTTTAGCGGGACCCTACAATGAGCAGTTCTTC. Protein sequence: CASSSPSLAGPYNEQFF. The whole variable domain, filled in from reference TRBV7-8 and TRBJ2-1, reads GAGVSQSPRYKVAKRGQDVALRCDPISGHVSLFWYQQALGQGPEFLTYFQNEAQLDKSGLPSDRFFAERPEGSVSTLKIQRTQQEDSAVYLCASSSPSLAGPYNEQFFGPGTRLTVL.

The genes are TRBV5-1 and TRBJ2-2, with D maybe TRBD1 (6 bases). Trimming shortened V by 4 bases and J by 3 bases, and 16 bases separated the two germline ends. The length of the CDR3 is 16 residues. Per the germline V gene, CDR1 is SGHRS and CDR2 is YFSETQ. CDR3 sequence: CASSGRTDSYTGELFF. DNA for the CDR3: TGCGCCAGCAGCGGGCGGACAGACTCCTACACCGGGGAGCTGTTTTTT. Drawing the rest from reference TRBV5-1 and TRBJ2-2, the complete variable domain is KAGVTQTPRYLIKTRGQQVTLSCSPISGHRSVSWYQQTPGQGLQFLFEYFSETQRNKGNFPGRFSGRQFSNSRSEMNVSTLELGDSALYLCASSGRTDSYTGELFFGEGSRLTVL.

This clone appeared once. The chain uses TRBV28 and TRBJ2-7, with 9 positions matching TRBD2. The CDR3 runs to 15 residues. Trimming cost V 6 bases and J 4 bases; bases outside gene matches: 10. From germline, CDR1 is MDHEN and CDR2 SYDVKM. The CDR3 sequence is CASSLGASGIYEQYF. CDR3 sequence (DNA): TGTGCCAGCAGCCTTGGGGCTAGCGGGATTTACGAGCAGTACTTC.

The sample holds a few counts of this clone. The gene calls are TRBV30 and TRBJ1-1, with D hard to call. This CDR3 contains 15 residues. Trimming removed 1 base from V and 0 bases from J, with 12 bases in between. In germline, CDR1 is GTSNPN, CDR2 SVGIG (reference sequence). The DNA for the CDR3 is TGTGCCTGGAGTGGCGGGGTAGACATGAACACTGAAGCTTTCTTT. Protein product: CAWSGGVDMNTEAFF.

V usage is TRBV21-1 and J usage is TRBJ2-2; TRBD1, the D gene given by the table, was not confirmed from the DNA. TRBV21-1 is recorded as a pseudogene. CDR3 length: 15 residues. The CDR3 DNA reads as TGTGCCAGGATCAGGGGGCTGACGAACACCGGGGAGCTGTTTTTT. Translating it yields CARIRGLTNTGELFF.

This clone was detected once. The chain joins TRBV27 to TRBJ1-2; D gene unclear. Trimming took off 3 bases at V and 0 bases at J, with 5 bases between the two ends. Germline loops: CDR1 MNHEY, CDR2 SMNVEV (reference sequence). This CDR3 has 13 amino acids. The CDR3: CASSLRTNYGYTF. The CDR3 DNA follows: TGTGCCAGCAGTTTGAGAACTAACTATGGCTACACCTTC.

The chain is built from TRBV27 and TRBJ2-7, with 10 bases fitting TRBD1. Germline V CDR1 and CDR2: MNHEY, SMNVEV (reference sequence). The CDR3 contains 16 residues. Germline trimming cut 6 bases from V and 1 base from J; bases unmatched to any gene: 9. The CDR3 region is CASRRQSGQGSYEQYF. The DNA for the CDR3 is TGTGCCAGCAGAAGACAATCGGGACAGGGGTCCTACGAGCAGTACTTC.

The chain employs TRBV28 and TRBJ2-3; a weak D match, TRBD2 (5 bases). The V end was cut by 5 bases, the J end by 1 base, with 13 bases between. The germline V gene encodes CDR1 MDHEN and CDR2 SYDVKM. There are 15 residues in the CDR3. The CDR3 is CASSPHTGGTDTQYF. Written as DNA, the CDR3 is TGTGCCAGCAGTCCCCATACCGGGGGCACAGATACGCAGTATTTT.

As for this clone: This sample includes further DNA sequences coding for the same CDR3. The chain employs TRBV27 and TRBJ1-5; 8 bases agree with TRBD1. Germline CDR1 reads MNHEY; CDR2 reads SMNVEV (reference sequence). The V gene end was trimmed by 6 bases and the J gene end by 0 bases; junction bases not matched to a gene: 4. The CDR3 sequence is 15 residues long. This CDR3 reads CASSPDRGSNQPQHF. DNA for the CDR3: TGTGCCAGCAGCCCCGACAGGGGTAGCAATCAGCCCCAGCATTTT.

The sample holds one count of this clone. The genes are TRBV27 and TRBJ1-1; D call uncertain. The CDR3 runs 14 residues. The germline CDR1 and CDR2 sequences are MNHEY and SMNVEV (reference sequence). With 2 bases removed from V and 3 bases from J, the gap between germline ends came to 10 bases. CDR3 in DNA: TGTGCCAGCAGTTTACGACGGGTTGACACTGAAGCTTTCTTT. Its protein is CASSLRRVDTEAFF.

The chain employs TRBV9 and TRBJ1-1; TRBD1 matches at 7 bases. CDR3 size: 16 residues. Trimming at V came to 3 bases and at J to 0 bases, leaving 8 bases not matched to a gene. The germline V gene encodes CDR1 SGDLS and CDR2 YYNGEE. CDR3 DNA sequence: TGTGCCAGCAGCGGCCTTCCCGGGACAGTGAACACTGAAGCTTTCTTT. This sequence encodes CASSGLPGTVNTEAFF.

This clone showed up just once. CDR3 in DNA: TGCGCCAGCAGCCGGGGGTCTGGGGCCAACGTCCTGACTTTC. Amino acid sequence: CASSRGSGANVLTF. V is TRBV5-1 and J is TRBJ2-6; D may be TRBD2 (6 bases). Trimming removed 4 bases at V and 1 base at J, with 6 bases between. The CDR3 is 14 residues long. Germline V gene lookup returns CDR1 SGHRS and CDR2 YFSETQ.

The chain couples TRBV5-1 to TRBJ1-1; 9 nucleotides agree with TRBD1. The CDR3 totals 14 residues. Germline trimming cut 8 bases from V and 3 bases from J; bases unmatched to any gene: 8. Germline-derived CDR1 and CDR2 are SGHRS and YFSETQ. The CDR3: CASSTGGEDTEAFF. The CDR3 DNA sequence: TGCGCCAGTTCCACAGGGGGCGAGGACACTGAAGCTTTCTTT.

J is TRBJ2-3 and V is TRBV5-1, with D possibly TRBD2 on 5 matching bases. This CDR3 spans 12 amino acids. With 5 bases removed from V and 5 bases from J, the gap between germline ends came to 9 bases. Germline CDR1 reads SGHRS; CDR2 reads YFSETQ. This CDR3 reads CASREAGDTQYF. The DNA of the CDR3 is TGCGCCAGCAGGGAGGCGGGAGATACGCAGTATTTT.

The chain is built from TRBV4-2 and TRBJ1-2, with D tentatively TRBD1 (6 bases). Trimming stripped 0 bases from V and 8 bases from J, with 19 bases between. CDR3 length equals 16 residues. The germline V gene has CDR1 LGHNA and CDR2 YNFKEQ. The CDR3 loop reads CASSQDLAGAASGYTF. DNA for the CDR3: TGTGCCAGCAGCCAAGACTTAGCAGGGGCGGCTTCCGGCTACACCTTC.

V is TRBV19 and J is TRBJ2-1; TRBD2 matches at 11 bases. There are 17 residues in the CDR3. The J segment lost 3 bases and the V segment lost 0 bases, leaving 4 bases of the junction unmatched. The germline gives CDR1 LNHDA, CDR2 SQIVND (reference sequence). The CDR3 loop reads CASSIDKLAGVYNEQFF. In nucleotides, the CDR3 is TGTGCCAGTAGTATAGACAAACTAGCGGGAGTCTACAATGAGCAGTTCTTC.

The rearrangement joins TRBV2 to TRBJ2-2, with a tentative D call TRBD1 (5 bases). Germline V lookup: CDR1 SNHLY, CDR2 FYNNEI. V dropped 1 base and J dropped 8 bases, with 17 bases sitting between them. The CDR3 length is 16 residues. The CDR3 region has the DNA TGTGCCAGCAGTGAAGTACGGACAAACCTGGGGGGGGAGCTGTTTTTT. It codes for CASSEVRTNLGGELFF.

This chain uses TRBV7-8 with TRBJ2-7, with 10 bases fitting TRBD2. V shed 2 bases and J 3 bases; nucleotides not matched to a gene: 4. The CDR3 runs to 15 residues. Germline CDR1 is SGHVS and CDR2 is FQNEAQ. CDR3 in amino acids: CASSLWLAGDYEQYF. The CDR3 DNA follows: TGTGCCAGCAGCTTATGGCTAGCGGGAGACTACGAGCAGTACTTC.

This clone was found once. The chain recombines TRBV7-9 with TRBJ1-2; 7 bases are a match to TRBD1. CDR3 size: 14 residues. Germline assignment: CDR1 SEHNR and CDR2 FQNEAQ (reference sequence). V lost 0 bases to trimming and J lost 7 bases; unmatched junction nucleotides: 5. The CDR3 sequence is CASSLAEGAVGYTF. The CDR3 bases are TGTGCCAGCAGCTTAGCGGAGGGGGCGGTTGGCTACACCTTC.

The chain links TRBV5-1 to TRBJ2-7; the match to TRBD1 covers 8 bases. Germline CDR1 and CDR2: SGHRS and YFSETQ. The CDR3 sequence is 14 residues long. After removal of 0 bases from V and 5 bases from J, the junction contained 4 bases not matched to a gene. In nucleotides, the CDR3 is TGCGCCAGCAGCTTGGGGCAGGGGGCCAACGAGCAGTACTTC. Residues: CASSLGQGANEQYF.